The sample holds many counts of the clone carrying this T cell receptor (beta chain). Its antigen is unidentified. This entry is derived from a study of T cells in Graves' hyperthyroidism and ophthalmopathy. Overall study findings and caveats: Expanded thyroid clonotypes (above 0.001) were mostly also found in blood. Progression to ophthalmopathy was predicted a median of roughly 6.8 months early.

V was shortened by 6 bases and J by 7 bases, with 12 bases between the two germline ends. CDR3 length: 12 residues. The TCR beta CDR3 regions underwent amplification using RNA transcripts as the source. HTBI primers drove first-round RT-PCR of the TCR CDR3. From the multiplex PCR reads, TCRdb called clonotypes with MiXCR, one entry per CDR3 protein. This table has over 700,000 distinct CDR3 sequences, around a sixth appearing once. What was sequenced was blood. The chain links TRBV12-3 or TRBV12-4 to TRBJ1-2; weak D call: TRBD1 (5 bases). This TCR was sampled from a woman in her fifties or sixties with Graves' hyperthyroidism that later progressed to Graves' ophthalmopathy. The CDR3 protein is CASRPGTGGYTF. The CDR3 nucleotides are TGTGCCAGCAGACCCGGGACCGGTGGCTACACCTTC.